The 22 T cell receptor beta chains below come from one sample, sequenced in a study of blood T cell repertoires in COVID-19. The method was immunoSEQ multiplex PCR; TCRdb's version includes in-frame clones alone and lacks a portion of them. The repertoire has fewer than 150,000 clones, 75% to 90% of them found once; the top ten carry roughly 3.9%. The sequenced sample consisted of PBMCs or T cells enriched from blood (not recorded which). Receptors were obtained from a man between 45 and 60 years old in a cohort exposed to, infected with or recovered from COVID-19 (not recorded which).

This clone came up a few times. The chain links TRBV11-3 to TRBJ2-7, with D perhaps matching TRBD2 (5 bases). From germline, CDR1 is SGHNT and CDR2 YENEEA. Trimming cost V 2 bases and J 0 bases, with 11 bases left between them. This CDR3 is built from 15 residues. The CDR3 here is CASSLRGSSSYEQYF. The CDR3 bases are TGTGCCAGCAGCTTAAGAGGGTCAAGCTCCTACGAGCAGTACTTC.

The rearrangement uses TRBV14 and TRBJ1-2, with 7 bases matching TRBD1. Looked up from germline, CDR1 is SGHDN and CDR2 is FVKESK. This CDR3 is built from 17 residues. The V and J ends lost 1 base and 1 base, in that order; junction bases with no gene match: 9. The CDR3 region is CASSQGRGGAVNYGYTF. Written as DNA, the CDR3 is TGTGCCAGCAGCCAAGGAAGAGGGGGCGCGGTTAACTATGGCTACACCTTC.

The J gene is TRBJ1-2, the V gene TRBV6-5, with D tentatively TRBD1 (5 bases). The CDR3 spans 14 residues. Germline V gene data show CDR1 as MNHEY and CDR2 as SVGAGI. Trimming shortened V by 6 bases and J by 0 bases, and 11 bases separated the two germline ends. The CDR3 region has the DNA TGTGCCAGCAGCCGGACACCGACTAACTATGGCTACACCTTC. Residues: CASSRTPTNYGYTF.

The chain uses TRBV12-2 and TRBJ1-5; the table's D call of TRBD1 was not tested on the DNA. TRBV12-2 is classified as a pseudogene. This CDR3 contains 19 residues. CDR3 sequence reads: CASRSLPVWAAYSNQPQHF. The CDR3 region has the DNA TGTGCAAGTCGCTCTCTCCCCGTTTGGGCAGCATATAGCAATCAGCCCCAGCATTTT.

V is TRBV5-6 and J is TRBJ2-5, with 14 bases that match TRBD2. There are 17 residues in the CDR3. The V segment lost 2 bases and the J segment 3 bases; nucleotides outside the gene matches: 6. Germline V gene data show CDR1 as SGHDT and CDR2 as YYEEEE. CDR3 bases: TGTGCCAGCAGCTTCCGGACTAGCGGGGGGCTCAAAGAGACCCAGTACTTC. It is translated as CASSFRTSGGLKETQYF.

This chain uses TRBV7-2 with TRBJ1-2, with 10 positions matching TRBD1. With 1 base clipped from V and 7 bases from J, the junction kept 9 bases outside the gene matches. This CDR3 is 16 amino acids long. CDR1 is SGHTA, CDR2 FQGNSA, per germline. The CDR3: CASSLGLTGGYGGYTF. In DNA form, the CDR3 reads TGTGCCAGCAGCTTAGGGTTGACAGGGGGCTACGGTGGCTACACCTTC.

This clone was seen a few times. CDR3 nucleotides: TGTGCCAGCAGGGCCTCAGGCAATTCACCCCTCCACTTT. Amino acid sequence: CASRASGNSPLHF. The chain uses TRBV3-1 (or the pseudogene TRBV3-2) and TRBJ1-6, with D uncertain. This CDR3 spans 13 amino acids. Germline V gene lookup returns CDR1 LGHDT and CDR2 YNNKEL (reference sequence). V was clipped by 6 bases and J by 7 bases, with 10 bases between them.

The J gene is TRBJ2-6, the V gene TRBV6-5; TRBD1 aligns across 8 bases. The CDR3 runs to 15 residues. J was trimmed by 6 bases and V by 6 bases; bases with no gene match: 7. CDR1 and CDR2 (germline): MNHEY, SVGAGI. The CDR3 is CASRTGQVEANVLTF. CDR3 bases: TGTGCCAGCAGGACGGGACAGGTGGAGGCCAACGTCCTGACTTTC.

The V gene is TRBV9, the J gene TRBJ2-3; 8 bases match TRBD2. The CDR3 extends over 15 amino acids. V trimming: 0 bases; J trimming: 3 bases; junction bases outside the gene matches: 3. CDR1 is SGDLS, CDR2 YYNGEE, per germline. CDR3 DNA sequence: TGTGCCAGCAGCGTAGTTAGCGGGAAGACAGATACGCAGTATTTT. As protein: CASSVVSGKTDTQYF.

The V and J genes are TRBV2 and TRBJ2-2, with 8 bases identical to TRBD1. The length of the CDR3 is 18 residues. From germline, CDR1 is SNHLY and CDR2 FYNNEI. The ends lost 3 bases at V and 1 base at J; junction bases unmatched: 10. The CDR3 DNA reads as TGTGCCAGCAGTGATGGGTCGGCCAGGGGGCGGAACACCGGGGAGCTGTTTTTT. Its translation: CASSDGSARGRNTGELFF.

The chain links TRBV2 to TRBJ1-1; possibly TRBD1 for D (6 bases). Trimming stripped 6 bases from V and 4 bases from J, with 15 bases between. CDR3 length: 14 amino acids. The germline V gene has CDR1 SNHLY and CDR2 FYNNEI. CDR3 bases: TGTGCCAGCAGCCAAGAACAGGGCGGCACTGAAGCTTTCTTT. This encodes CASSQEQGGTEAFF.

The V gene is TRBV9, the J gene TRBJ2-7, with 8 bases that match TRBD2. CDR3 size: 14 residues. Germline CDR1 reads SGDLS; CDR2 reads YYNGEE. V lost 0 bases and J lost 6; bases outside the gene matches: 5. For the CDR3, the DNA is TGTGCCAGCAGCGTAGCCGGGGGGGGCCCCGAGCAGTACTTC. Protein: CASSVAGGGPEQYF.

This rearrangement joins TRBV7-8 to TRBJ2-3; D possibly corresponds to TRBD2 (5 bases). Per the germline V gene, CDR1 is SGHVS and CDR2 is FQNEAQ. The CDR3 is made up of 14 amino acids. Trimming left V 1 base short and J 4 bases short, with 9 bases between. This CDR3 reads CASSLGWGADTQYF. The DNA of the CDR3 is TGTGCCAGCAGCTTAGGTTGGGGAGCAGATACGCAGTATTTT.

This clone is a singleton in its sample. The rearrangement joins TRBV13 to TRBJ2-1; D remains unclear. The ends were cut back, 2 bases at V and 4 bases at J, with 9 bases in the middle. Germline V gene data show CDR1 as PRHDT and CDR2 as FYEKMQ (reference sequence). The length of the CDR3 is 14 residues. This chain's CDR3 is CASSLPRNYNEQFF. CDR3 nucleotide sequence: TGTGCCAGCAGCTTACCCAGGAATTACAATGAGCAGTTCTTC.

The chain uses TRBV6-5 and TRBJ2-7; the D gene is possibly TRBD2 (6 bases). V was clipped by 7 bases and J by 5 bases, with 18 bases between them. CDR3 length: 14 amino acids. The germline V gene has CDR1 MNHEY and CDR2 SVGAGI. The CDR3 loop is CASMNQGGLNEQYF. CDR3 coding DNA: TGTGCCAGCATGAACCAGGGAGGATTAAACGAGCAGTACTTC.

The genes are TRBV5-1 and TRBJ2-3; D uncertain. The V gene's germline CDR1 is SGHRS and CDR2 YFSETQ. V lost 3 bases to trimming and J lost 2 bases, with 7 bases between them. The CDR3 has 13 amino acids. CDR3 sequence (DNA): TGCGCCAGCAGCTCCGAGATCACAGATACGCAGTATTTT. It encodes CASSSEITDTQYF.

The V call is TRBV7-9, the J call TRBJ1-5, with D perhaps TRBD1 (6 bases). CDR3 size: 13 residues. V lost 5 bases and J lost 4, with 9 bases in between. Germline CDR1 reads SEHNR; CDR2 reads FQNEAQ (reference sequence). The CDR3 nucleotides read TGTGCCAGCAGCCCCACAGGGAATCAGCCCCAGCATTTT. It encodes CASSPTGNQPQHF.

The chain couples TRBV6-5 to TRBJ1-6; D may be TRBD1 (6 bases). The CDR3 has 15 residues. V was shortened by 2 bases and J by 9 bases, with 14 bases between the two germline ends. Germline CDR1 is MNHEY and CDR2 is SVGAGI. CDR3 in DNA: TGTGCCAGCAGTTACCAGCAGGGGATCGGTTCACCCCTCCACTTT. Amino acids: CASSYQQGIGSPLHF.

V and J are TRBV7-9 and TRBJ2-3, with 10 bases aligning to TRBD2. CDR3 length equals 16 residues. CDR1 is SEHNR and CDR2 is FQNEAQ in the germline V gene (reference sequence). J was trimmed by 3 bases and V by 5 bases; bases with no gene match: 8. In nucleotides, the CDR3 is TGTGCCAGCAGCCATACCAGCGGGAGGGTAACAGATACGCAGTATTTT. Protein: CASSHTSGRVTDTQYF.

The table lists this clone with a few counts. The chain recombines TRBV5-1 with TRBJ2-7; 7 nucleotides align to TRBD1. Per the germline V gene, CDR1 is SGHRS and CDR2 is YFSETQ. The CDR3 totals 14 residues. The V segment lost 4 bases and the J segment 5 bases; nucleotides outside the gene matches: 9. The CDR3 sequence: CASSARTGSDEQYF. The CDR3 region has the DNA TGCGCCAGCAGCGCCAGGACAGGTTCCGACGAGCAGTACTTC.

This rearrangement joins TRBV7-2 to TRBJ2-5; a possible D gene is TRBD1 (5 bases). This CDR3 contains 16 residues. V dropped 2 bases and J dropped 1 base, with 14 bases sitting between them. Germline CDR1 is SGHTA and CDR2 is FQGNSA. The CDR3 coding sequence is TGTGCCAGCAGCTTAAATTTAAGGGGAACCCAAGAGACCCAGTACTTC. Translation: CASSLNLRGTQETQYF.

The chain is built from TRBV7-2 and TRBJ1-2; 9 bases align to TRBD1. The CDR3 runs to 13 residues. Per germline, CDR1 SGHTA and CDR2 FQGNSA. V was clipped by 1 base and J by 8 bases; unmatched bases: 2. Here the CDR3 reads CASSLDRGRGYTF. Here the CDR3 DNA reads TGTGCCAGCAGCTTAGACAGGGGGCGAGGCTACACCTTC. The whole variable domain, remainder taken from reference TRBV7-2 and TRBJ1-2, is GAGVSQSPSNKVTEKGKDVELRCDPISGHTALYWYRQSLGQGLEFLIYFQGNSAPDKSGLPSDRFSAERTGGSVSTLTIQRTQQEDSAVYLCASSLDRGRGYTFGSGTRLTVV.